These 23 T cell receptor beta chains originate from one sample sequenced in a study of CD8+ T cells in alopecia areata (dated by TCRdb to about 2018). Library preparation was by the immunoSEQ multiplex PCR assay. For TCR sequencing, RNA was extracted from every sample and reverse transcribed into cDNA to serve as template. Entries here come from immuneACCESS through TCRdb and include only in-frame sequences with V and J called. Some clones fail to appear in such tables; in the studies checked, an unresolved V gene covers under half of the shortfall, and the cause of the remainder is unknown. The sample includes about 200,000 clones, with 35% to 45% observed a single time. Together, the top ten hold under 0.55% of the sample. The treatment or condition label on this specimen signifies: oral pan-JAK inhibitor, 5-10 mg twice daily. Sequenced material: CD4+ T cells sorted from blood, taken around week 34, from a patient treated with tofacitinib. The receptor set was obtained from a human donor with alopecia areata.

Details on this clone: Other nucleotide sequences from this sample produce the same CDR3. This chain uses TRBV2 with TRBJ1-1; D call uncertain. Trimming left V 1 base short and J 0 bases short, with 3 bases between. Germline V CDR1 and CDR2: SNHLY, FYNNEI. The CDR3 extends over 13 amino acids. The CDR3 bases are TGTGCCAGCAGTGAAGGCATGAACACTGAAGCTTTCTTT. Amino acids: CASSEGMNTEAFF.

The chain has TRBV30 and TRBJ1-6; D is uncertain. Germline V gives CDR1 GTSNPN, CDR2 SVGIG (reference sequence). This CDR3 has 13 residues. Trimming stripped 8 bases from V and 7 bases from J, with 15 bases between. Written as DNA, the CDR3 is TGTGCCGGGAAGGGCCGGGTAAATTCACCCCTCCACTTT. This sequence encodes CAGKGRVNSPLHF.

In this sample, this clone turned up many times. The chain has TRBV6-1 and TRBJ2-3; D is perhaps TRBD2 (6 bases). CDR3 length: 18 residues. CDR1 is MNHNS and CDR2 is SASEGT in the germline V gene. V lost 0 bases and J 9 bases, leaving 25 bases between the germline ends. This CDR3 is CASSEASGTSPPWVTQYF. The CDR3 DNA sequence: TGTGCCAGCAGTGAAGCGAGCGGAACTAGCCCACCCTGGGTCACGCAGTATTTT.

This rearrangement joins TRBV9 to TRBJ1-4; a weak D match, TRBD1 (5 bases). From germline, CDR1 is SGDLS and CDR2 YYNGEE. This CDR3 comprises 14 residues. The V end lost 2 bases, the J end lost 2 bases, and 7 bases lay between the germline ends. CDR3 DNA: TGTGCCAGCAGCGTTTCAGGGACTAATGAAAAACTGTTTTTT. Amino acid sequence: CASSVSGTNEKLFF. Full variable domain (rest looked up from reference TRBV9 and TRBJ1-4): DSGVTQTPKHLITATGQRVTLRCSPRSGDLSVYWYQQSLDQGLQFLIQYYNGEERAKGNILERFSAQQFPDLHSELNLSSLELGDSALYFCASSVSGTNEKLFFGSGTQLSVL.

This clone was seen only a few times. The chain is built from TRBV6-1 and TRBJ2-3; perhaps TRBD2 as D (6 bases). Deletions cut 4 bases from V and 0 bases from J, with 20 bases between. The V gene's germline CDR1 is MNHNS and CDR2 SASEGT. The CDR3 has 18 residues. This chain's CDR3 is CASSVQLAYLSSTDTQYF. CDR3 DNA: TGTGCCAGCAGTGTACAACTAGCTTACCTCTCTAGCACAGATACGCAGTATTTT.

This clone was picked up a small number of times. The chain recombines TRBV10-1 with TRBJ1-1; D gene ambiguous. This CDR3 contains 14 residues. The germline V and J ends were trimmed by 0 bases and 4 bases, with 9 bases remaining between them. The V gene's germline CDR1 is WNHNN and CDR2 SYGVQD (reference sequence). This chain's CDR3 is CASSESNRATEAFF. The CDR3 region has the DNA TGCGCCAGCAGTGAGTCGAACCGGGCCACTGAAGCTTTCTTT.

This clone was picked up a small number of times. This rearrangement joins TRBV30 to TRBJ1-6; tentative D call: TRBD1 (5 bases). The length of the CDR3 is 13 residues. CDR1 GTSNPN and CDR2 SVGIG come from the germline V gene (reference sequence). Trimming stripped 4 bases from V and 11 bases from J, with 15 bases between. The CDR3 DNA follows: TGTGCCTGGACCCTCGGAGGGGTAGCACCCCTCCACTTT. Its protein product is CAWTLGGVAPLHF.

The chain joins TRBV6-5 to TRBJ2-3; D is unresolved. Trimming stripped 5 bases from V and 6 bases from J, with 9 bases between. The CDR3 has 12 residues. Germline V gene lookup returns CDR1 MNHEY and CDR2 SVGAGI. The CDR3 bases are TGTGCCAGCAGTCAAGGAAGGGATACGCAGTATTTT. Its translation: CASSQGRDTQYF.

This chain uses TRBV6-5 with TRBJ1-2; a possible D gene is TRBD1 (5 bases). The germline gives CDR1 MNHEY, CDR2 SVGAGI. The V end lost 6 bases, the J end lost 5 bases, and 16 bases lay between the germline ends. The CDR3 spans 14 residues. The CDR3 is CASSRDGGPYGYTF. Here the CDR3 DNA reads TGTGCCAGCAGCCGGGACGGTGGGCCTTATGGCTACACCTTC.

This clone has a handful of counts. V usage is TRBV7-2 and J usage is TRBJ1-6; no reliable D call. Between the trimmed V and J ends, which lost 1 base and 10 bases, there was a span of 17 bases. The CDR3 is made up of 16 amino acids. Looked up from germline, CDR1 is SGHTA and CDR2 is FQGNSA. The CDR3 DNA is TGTGCCAGCAGCTTAGAGCAGGTCGCAGCGGGGTCACCCCTCCACTTT. Amino acids: CASSLEQVAAGSPLHF.

The V gene is TRBV9, the J gene TRBJ2-3; 10 bases line up with TRBD2. CDR1 is SGDLS and CDR2 is YYNGEE in the germline V gene. V lost 2 bases and J lost 1; bases outside the gene matches: 7. The CDR3 covers 17 residues. CDR3 bases: TGTGCCAGCAGCGTTCGTAGCGGGGGGTATGGCACAGATACGCAGTATTTT. Residues: CASSVRSGGYGTDTQYF. The full variable domain, its missing parts supplied by reference TRBV9 and TRBJ2-3, is DSGVTQTPKHLITATGQRVTLRCSPRSGDLSVYWYQQSLDQGLQFLIQYYNGEERAKGNILERFSAQQFPDLHSELNLSSLELGDSALYFCASSVRSGGYGTDTQYFGPGTRLTVL.

This sequence joins TRBV6-1 and TRBJ2-1; D might be TRBD2 (5 bases). The CDR3 has 15 residues. The V end was cut by 6 bases, the J end by 4 bases, with 16 bases between. The germline V gene has CDR1 MNHNS and CDR2 SASEGT. For the CDR3, the DNA is TGTGCCAGCAGCGTAGCGTACCAGTTGTACAATGAGCAGTTCTTC. Translation gives CASSVAYQLYNEQFF.

The rearrangement uses TRBV30 and TRBJ1-4; D is unresolved. Per the germline V gene, CDR1 is GTSNPN and CDR2 is SVGIG (reference sequence). The CDR3 spans 13 residues. The V end lost 0 bases, the J end lost 3 bases, and 5 bases lay between the germline ends. CDR3 protein: CAWSVPPNEKLFF. In DNA, the CDR3 is TGTGCCTGGAGTGTACCGCCTAATGAAAAACTGTTTTTT.

This clone was seen once. CDR3 sequence: CAWNMGGPLNQPQHF. The CDR3 bases are TGTGCCTGGAACATGGGGGGGCCCCTCAATCAGCCCCAGCATTTT. The V and J genes are TRBV30 and TRBJ1-5; perhaps TRBD1 as D (6 bases). The CDR3 consists of 15 residues. Germline CDR1 is GTSNPN and CDR2 is SVGIG (reference sequence). Deletions cut 4 bases from V and 3 bases from J, with 16 bases between. Filled out from reference TRBV30 and TRBJ1-5, the complete variable domain reads SQTIHQWPATLVQPVGSPLSLECTVEGTSNPNLYWYRQAAGRGLQLLFYSVGIGQISSEVPQNLSASRPQDRQFILSSKKLLLSDSGFYLCAWNMGGPLNQPQHFGDGTRLSIL.

This clone was detected a few times. This CDR3 is CASSKTRDSPLHF. The CDR3 DNA reads TGTGCCAGCTCAAAAACAAGGGATTCACCCCTCCACTTT. The chain has TRBV25-1 and TRBJ1-6; D gene uncertain. In germline, CDR1 is MGHDK, CDR2 SYGVNS. The V and J ends lost 8 bases and 8 bases respectively, with 13 bases between them. The CDR3 totals 13 residues.

This sequence joins TRBV30 and TRBJ1-2; D is undetermined. Trimming took 3 bases from V and 0 from J, leaving 5 bases between them. The length of the CDR3 is 12 residues. The germline V gene encodes CDR1 GTSNPN and CDR2 SVGIG (reference sequence). CDR3 coding DNA: TGTGCCTGGAGACACGCTAACTATGGCTACACCTTC. Translated, it gives CAWRHANYGYTF.

The chain has TRBV30 and TRBJ1-5, with D hard to call. Trimming pared 2 bases from V and 7 bases from J, leaving 12 bases between. There are 13 residues in the CDR3. Germline CDR1 is GTSNPN and CDR2 is SVGIG (reference sequence). CDR3 sequence reads: CAWSLPLRQPQHF. The CDR3 nucleotides are TGTGCCTGGAGTCTCCCACTGCGGCAGCCCCAGCATTTT.

This sequence joins TRBV2 and TRBJ1-1; 9 bases are shared with TRBD1. The CDR3 consists of 13 residues. Germline CDR1 reads SNHLY; CDR2 reads FYNNEI. The V gene end was trimmed by 4 bases and the J gene end by 3 bases; junction bases not matched to a gene: 0. CDR3 protein: CASSGQGDTEAFF. CDR3 nucleotides: TGTGCCAGCAGTGGACAGGGGGACACTGAAGCTTTCTTT.

DNA of the CDR3: TGTGCCTGGAGCCCCGGGACCACAGATACGCAGTATTTT. Translation gives CAWSPGTTDTQYF. The chain carries TRBV30 and TRBJ2-3, with D perhaps assigned TRBD1 or TRBD2 (5 bases each). CDR3 length: 13 residues. CDR1 is GTSNPN, CDR2 SVGIG, per germline (reference sequence). V dropped 3 bases and J dropped 2 bases, with 9 bases sitting between them.

This clone was counted a few times. The chain recombines TRBV7-7 with TRBJ2-2, with D maybe TRBD1 (6 bases). This CDR3 spans 15 amino acids. Trimming shortened V by 1 base and J by 1 base, and 7 bases separated the two germline ends. CDR1 and CDR2 (germline): SSHAT, FNYEAQ (reference sequence). The CDR3 protein is CASSLGRGNTGELFF. DNA for the CDR3: TGTGCCAGCAGCTTAGGCAGGGGGAACACCGGGGAGCTGTTTTTT.

This clone has only a few counts. The rearrangement links TRBV5-1 to TRBJ2-5; 8 bases match TRBD2. CDR3 length: 14 residues. Trimming took 6 bases from V and 6 from J; bases not matched to a gene: 10. Germline V gene lookup returns CDR1 SGHRS and CDR2 YFSETQ. The CDR3 here is CASTSGSGGQTQYF. For the CDR3, the DNA is TGCGCCAGCACGAGCGGGAGTGGGGGTCAGACCCAGTACTTC.

This clone was counted a few times. The J gene is TRBJ2-1, the V gene TRBV5-1; TRBD2 matches at 8 bases. The germline V gene encodes CDR1 SGHRS and CDR2 YFSETQ. Trimming took 1 base from V and 4 from J; bases not matched to a gene: 4. CDR3 length equals 15 residues. The CDR3 sequence is CASSLISGAYNEQFF. DNA of the CDR3: TGCGCCAGCAGCTTGATTAGCGGGGCTTACAATGAGCAGTTCTTC.

This clone was detected many times. The J gene is TRBJ2-3, the V gene TRBV5-4; a possible D gene is TRBD1 (6 bases). The CDR3 extends over 14 amino acids. With 2 bases removed from V and 3 bases from J, the gap between germline ends came to 10 bases. The germline V gene encodes CDR1 SGHNT and CDR2 YYREEE (reference sequence). The CDR3 coding sequence is TGTGCCAGCAGCTTTCTCCAGGGGACAGATACGCAGTATTTT. It yields the protein CASSFLQGTDTQYF.